The 21 T cell receptor beta chains given below trace back to one sample, sequenced in a study of OX40 agonist ivuxolimab in advanced cancers. The table came from immunoSEQ multiplex PCR; TCRdb's copy has only in-frame clones and leaves some out. The top ten clones hold 0.25% to 0.3% of a sample with 85,000 to 100,000 clones, 93% of them seen once. Sequenced here: CD4+ or CD8+ T cells sorted from blood, sampled in a trial of the OX40 agonist ivuxolimab. The receptors here all came from an adult with an advanced solid tumor such as melanoma, head and neck, liver or kidney cancer.

The chain has TRBV15 and TRBJ1-5; the match to TRBD1 covers 7 bases. Trimming cost V 1 base and J 6 bases; bases outside gene matches: 24. Per the germline V gene, CDR1 is LNHNV and CDR2 is YYDKDF (reference sequence). This CDR3 is built from 21 residues. CDR3 coding DNA: TGTGCCACCAGCAGAGTCTTGTCTCTCGCCCCCCCCGGGACAGCGTTTCAGCCCCAGCATTTT. It is translated as CATSRVLSLAPPGTAFQPQHF. Supplemented by reference TRBV15 and TRBJ1-5, the full variable domain reads DAMVIQNPRYQVTQFGKPVTLSCSQTLNHNVMYWYQQKSSQAPKLLFHYYDKDFNNEADTPDNFQSRRPNTSFCFLDIRSPGLGDTAMYLCATSRVLSLAPPGTAFQPQHFGDGTRLSIL.

The rearrangement links TRBV9 to TRBJ2-1; TRBD1 matches at 7 bases. V lost 3 bases to trimming and J lost 1 base; unmatched junction nucleotides: 13. The CDR3 sequence is 18 residues long. CDR1 is SGDLS and CDR2 is YYNGEE in the germline V gene. Here the CDR3 DNA reads TGTGCCAGCAGCGACGCCCGACAGGGCGGATTATCCTACAATGAGCAGTTCTTC. The encoded protein is CASSDARQGGLSYNEQFF.

The chain couples TRBV6-5 to TRBJ2-1; 10 bases map to TRBD2. V dropped 8 bases and J dropped 7; count of bases not matched to a gene: 11. This CDR3 has 15 amino acids. Germline-derived CDR1 and CDR2 are MNHEY and SVGAGI. The CDR3 DNA reads as TGTGCCAGCGGCGCCACTAGCGGGGTCTTTAATGAGCAGTTCTTC. Its protein is CASGATSGVFNEQFF.

The chain carries TRBV5-1 and TRBJ2-6, with D uncertain. Looked up from germline, CDR1 is SGHRS and CDR2 is YFSETQ. The CDR3 is 16 residues long. With 4 bases removed from V and 0 bases from J, the gap between germline ends came to 11 bases. In DNA, the CDR3 is TGCGCCAGCAGCCACCCGGACGGCTCTGGGGCCAACGTCCTGACTTTC. Encoded protein: CASSHPDGSGANVLTF. Together with reference TRBV5-1 and TRBJ2-6, the CDR3 gives the full variable domain: KAGVTQTPRYLIKTRGQQVTLSCSPISGHRSVSWYQQTPGQGLQFLFEYFSETQRNKGNFPGRFSGRQFSNSRSEMNVSTLELGDSALYLCASSHPDGSGANVLTFGAGSRLTVL.

This clone was seen more than once but under ten times. The gene calls are TRBV2 and TRBJ1-5, with D possibly matching TRBD1 (6 bases). Looked up from germline, CDR1 is SNHLY and CDR2 is FYNNEI. This CDR3 comprises 13 residues. Trimming left V 2 bases short and J 7 bases short, with 9 bases between. This CDR3 is CASSEQQGQPQHF. CDR3 bases: TGTGCCAGCAGTGAACAGCAGGGGCAGCCCCAGCATTTT.

This clone has a single count. The V call is TRBV11-3, the J call TRBJ1-2; TRBD1 is a possible D gene (6 bases). Per the germline V gene, CDR1 is SGHNT and CDR2 is YENEEA. Trimming pared 6 bases from V and 7 bases from J, leaving 15 bases between. The CDR3 is 13 amino acids. The CDR3 DNA follows: TGTGCCAGCAGGTTTACGGGGGCGGGTGGCTACACCTTC. Protein product: CASRFTGAGGYTF.

The chain has TRBV5-1 and TRBJ2-5; TRBD2 might be the D (6 bases). The germline V gene has CDR1 SGHRS and CDR2 YFSETQ. The CDR3 is 15 amino acids. V lost 0 bases, J lost 2 bases, and 11 bases lay in between. The CDR3 bases are TGCGCCAGCAGCTTGGGTTGGGGGGTACAAGAGACCCAGTACTTC. Translating it yields CASSLGWGVQETQYF.

The chain is built from TRBV30 and TRBJ2-3; 10 bases are shared with TRBD2. V lost 2 bases to trimming and J lost 2 bases; unmatched junction nucleotides: 7. Germline CDR1 is GTSNPN and CDR2 is SVGIG (reference sequence). There are 16 residues in the CDR3. The CDR3 region has the DNA TGTGCCTGGAGTTGGGCTAGCGGGGGCCACACAGATACGCAGTATTTT. It yields the protein CAWSWASGGHTDTQYF.

The CDR3 here is CASSQDLATDNEQFF. The CDR3, as DNA: TGTGCCAGCAGCCAAGATTTGGCGACAGATAATGAGCAGTTCTTC. The gene calls are TRBV4-2 and TRBJ2-1; D may be TRBD1 (5 bases). Germline loops: CDR1 LGHNA, CDR2 YNFKEQ. The V and J ends lost 0 bases and 7 bases respectively, with 13 bases between them. The CDR3 totals 15 residues.

The chain joins TRBV28 to TRBJ2-3, with TRBD1 as a possible D gene (6 bases). This CDR3 contains 14 residues. The V end was cut by 7 bases, the J end by 6 bases, with 17 bases between. Germline V lookup: CDR1 MDHEN, CDR2 SYDVKM. This CDR3 reads CASTRGLATDTQYF. The CDR3 DNA reads as TGTGCCAGCACCAGGGGCCTCGCCACGGATACGCAGTATTTT.

The V gene is TRBV28, the J gene TRBJ1-6; no reliable D call. V was cut by 2 bases and J by 1 base, with 12 bases left in between. This CDR3 comprises 17 residues. Germline CDR1 reads MDHEN; CDR2 reads SYDVKM. CDR3 region: CASSLVYEGSYNSPLHF. The CDR3, as DNA: TGTGCCAGCAGTTTAGTTTACGAAGGGTCCTATAATTCACCCCTCCACTTT.

This clone was seen just once. The sample contains more than one DNA sequence encoding this CDR3. The chain uses TRBV9 and TRBJ2-1, with no clear D. Per the germline V gene, CDR1 is SGDLS and CDR2 is YYNGEE. V lost 0 bases and J 1 base, leaving 8 bases between the germline ends. The CDR3 runs to 15 residues. In DNA, the CDR3 is TGTGCCAGCAGCGTAGGCCCTAGTTCCTACAATGAGCAGTTCTTC. It is translated as CASSVGPSSYNEQFF.

The V call is TRBV20-1, the J call TRBJ1-1, with a possible D match to TRBD1 (6 bases). The CDR3 runs to 11 residues. The V gene's germline CDR1 is DFQATT and CDR2 SNEGSKA (reference sequence). The CDR3 is CRLQGNTEAFF. Here the CDR3 DNA reads TGCAGGCTACAGGGGAACACTGAAGCTTTCTTT.

The chain recombines TRBV15 with TRBJ2-1; perhaps D is TRBD1 or TRBD2 (5 bases each). V was shortened by 4 bases and J by 3 bases, with 22 bases between the two germline ends. There are 18 residues in the CDR3. Germline loops: CDR1 LNHNV, CDR2 YYDKDF (reference sequence). In nucleotides, the CDR3 is TGTGCCACCAGCAACGCCCGATGGGGACGATCCGACTACAATGAGCAGTTCTTC. Translated, it gives CATSNARWGRSDYNEQFF.

The chain uses TRBV30 and TRBJ2-4; the match to TRBD2 covers 10 bases. Trimming cost V 5 bases and J 6 bases; bases outside gene matches: 13. Germline CDR1 and CDR2: GTSNPN and SVGIG (reference sequence). The CDR3 spans 16 residues. Here the CDR3 reads CAWLKSGRAGRNIQYF. The CDR3 bases are TGTGCCTGGCTTAAGAGCGGGAGGGCGGGTAGAAACATTCAGTACTTC.

The CDR3 is CASGGTGGSDTQYF. The CDR3 DNA is TGTGCCAGCGGAGGAACGGGGGGCTCAGATACGCAGTATTTT. The chain combines TRBV25-1 with TRBJ2-3; D possibly corresponds to TRBD2 (7 bases). The CDR3 runs to 14 residues. Germline CDR1 is MGHDK and CDR2 is SYGVNS. V was shortened by 8 bases and J by 4 bases, with 16 bases between the two germline ends.

The chain carries TRBV5-1 and TRBJ2-1; 13 bases agree with TRBD2. The CDR3 consists of 17 residues. The V gene's germline CDR1 is SGHRS and CDR2 YFSETQ. Trimming cost V 4 bases and J 5 bases; bases outside gene matches: 9. For the CDR3, the DNA is TGCGCCAGCAGCCAATACAAAGGGACTAGCGGGAACAATGAGCAGTTCTTC. It translates to CASSQYKGTSGNNEQFF.

This chain uses TRBV4-2 with TRBJ1-6, with D uncertain. The CDR3 covers 16 residues. Germline CDR1 reads LGHNA; CDR2 reads YNFKEQ. Trimming pared 0 bases from V and 4 bases from J, leaving 10 bases between. As DNA, the CDR3 is TGTGCCAGCAGCCAAGAAAGGGTCAGATATAATTCACCCCTCCACTTT. Residues: CASSQERVRYNSPLHF.

Only one count was recorded for this clone. V and J are TRBV19 and TRBJ1-5, with D perhaps matching TRBD1 (5 bases). Germline V gene data show CDR1 as LNHDA and CDR2 as SQIVND (reference sequence). The CDR3 is 17 amino acids. With 6 bases removed from V and 0 bases from J, the gap between germline ends came to 18 bases. The CDR3 here is CASRSQGAGDSNQPQHF. In DNA form, the CDR3 reads TGTGCCAGTAGATCCCAGGGTGCCGGGGATAGCAATCAGCCCCAGCATTTT.

V is TRBV11-3 and J is TRBJ2-4, with TRBD2 matching over 11 bases. This CDR3 region has 19 residues. Germline V gene sequence: CDR1 SGHNT, CDR2 YENEEA. The junction had 10 bases not matched to a gene; V was cut back by 1 base and J by 2 bases. CDR3 region: CASSLAGPSGRPTKNIQYF. The DNA of the CDR3 is TGTGCCAGCAGCTTAGCTGGGCCTAGCGGGAGGCCTACCAAAAACATTCAGTACTTC.

The rearrangement joins TRBV7-3 to TRBJ2-7, with a possible D match to TRBD2 (7 bases). The CDR3 has 15 amino acids. Germline CDR1 reads SGHTA; CDR2 reads FQGTGA. V dropped 5 bases and J dropped 0 bases, with 14 bases sitting between them. DNA for the CDR3: TGTGCCAGCAGCCAACAGGGAGGGTACTCCTACGAGCAGTACTTC. It specifies CASSQQGGYSYEQYF.